Sequencing of this TCR beta chain was carried out in a study of blood T cell repertoires in COVID-19. Germline V gives CDR1 SGHVS, CDR2 FQNEAQ. V shed 2 bases, J shed 5 bases, and the junction held 14 bases outside the gene matches. This CDR3 has 19 residues. The age range of participants was about 18 to 100 years, with residence in about two dozen US areas. Participants' own reports of clinical history determined their cohort assignment. The repertoire was sequenced with immunoSEQ multiplex PCR; TCRdb's copy has only in-frame clones and lacks some. The table records 300,000 to 400,000 clones, about 86% of them present only once.

The source is a middle-aged woman with acute COVID-19. The chain joins TRBV7-8 to TRBJ2-2; 10 bases map to TRBD1. The sequenced material came from PBMCs or T cells enriched from blood (not recorded which). The CDR3 DNA reads as TGTGCCAGCAGCTTATGGGGACAGGGGCCCCGCAGCGTGACCGGGGAGCTGTTTTTT. As protein: CASSLWGQGPRSVTGELFF.